The next 6 T cell receptor beta chains were all read from a single sample in a study of blood T cell repertoires in COVID-19. Generated by immunoSEQ multiplex PCR, the TCRdb table keeps only in-frame clones and is missing some. The sample consists of 150,000 to 200,000 clones, about 80% of them appearing once. The material sequenced was PBMCs or T cells enriched from blood (not recorded which). These receptors were collected from a woman aged 55-69 years with acute COVID-19.

DNA for the CDR3: TGTGCCAGCAGCCAACGACGGGAGGCGCCCCAGCATTTT. Translation: CASSQRREAPQHF. This chain connects TRBV6-2 or TRBV6-3 to TRBJ1-5; D ambiguous. The CDR3 has 13 amino acids. Germline V gives CDR1 MNHEY, CDR2 SVGEGT. Deletions cut 6 bases from V and 9 bases from J, with 15 bases between.

The rearrangement links TRBV6-2 or TRBV6-3 to TRBJ1-2, with D tentatively TRBD1 (5 bases). Trimming shortened V by 0 bases and J by 6 bases, and 11 bases separated the two germline ends. The germline V gene encodes CDR1 MNHEY and CDR2 SVGEGT. CDR3 size: 14 residues. CDR3 sequence (DNA): TGTGCCAGCAGTTACTCCCAGGGATGGAATGGCTACACCTTC. It is translated as CASSYSQGWNGYTF.

The V gene is TRBV3-1 (or the pseudogene TRBV3-2), the J gene TRBJ1-5; possible D gene TRBD1, 6 bases. In germline, CDR1 is LGHDT, CDR2 YNNKEL (reference sequence). The CDR3 runs to 15 residues. Trimming left V 3 bases short and J 3 bases short, with 12 bases between. CDR3 bases: TGTGCCAGCAGCCATCGAGGGGGGGTCAATCAGCCCCAGCATTTT. It yields the protein CASSHRGGVNQPQHF.

This rearrangement joins TRBV7-8 to TRBJ2-7; D possibly corresponds to TRBD1 (6 bases). Germline CDR1 SGHVS, CDR2 FQNEAQ. With 1 base removed from V and 3 bases from J, the gap between germline ends came to 13 bases. This CDR3 comprises 15 residues. In nucleotides, the CDR3 is TGTGCCAGCAGCTTAGTGGGGGCTTCGGGCTACGAGCAGTACTTC. It translates to CASSLVGASGYEQYF.

The V gene is TRBV2, the J gene TRBJ1-6; D gene ambiguous. Trimming took off 1 base at V and 13 bases at J, with 11 bases between the two ends. Germline CDR1 and CDR2: SNHLY and FYNNEI. CDR3 length: 13 amino acids. CDR3 sequence reads: CASSEELPPPLHF. In DNA form, the CDR3 reads TGTGCCAGCAGTGAAGAACTCCCACCCCCCCTCCACTTT.

As concerns this clone: Compared with germline, one end of the junction differs, possibly owing to a read error. This chain links TRBV5-6 with TRBJ1-2; TRBD1 matches at 7 bases. Looked up from germline, CDR1 is SGHDT and CDR2 is YYEEEE. The CDR3 length is 15 residues. CDR3 in DNA: TGTGCCAGCACCTTGAGGACAGGCTTTAACTATGGCTACACCTTC. Translation: CASTLRTGFNYGYTF.